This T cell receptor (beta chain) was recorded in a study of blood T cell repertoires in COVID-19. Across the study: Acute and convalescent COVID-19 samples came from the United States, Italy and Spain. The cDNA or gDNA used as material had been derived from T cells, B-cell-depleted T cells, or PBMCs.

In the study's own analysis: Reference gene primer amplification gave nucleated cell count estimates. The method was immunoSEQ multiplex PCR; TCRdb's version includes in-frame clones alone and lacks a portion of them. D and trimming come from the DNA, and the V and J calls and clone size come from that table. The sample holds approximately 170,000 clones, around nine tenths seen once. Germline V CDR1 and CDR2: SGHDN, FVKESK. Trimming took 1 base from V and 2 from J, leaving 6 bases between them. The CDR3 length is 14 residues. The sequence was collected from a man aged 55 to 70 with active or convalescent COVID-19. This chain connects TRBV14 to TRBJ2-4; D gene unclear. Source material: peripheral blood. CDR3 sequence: CASSQVGSKNIQYF. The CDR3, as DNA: TGTGCCAGCAGCCAAGTCGGGTCCAAAAACATTCAGTACTTC.